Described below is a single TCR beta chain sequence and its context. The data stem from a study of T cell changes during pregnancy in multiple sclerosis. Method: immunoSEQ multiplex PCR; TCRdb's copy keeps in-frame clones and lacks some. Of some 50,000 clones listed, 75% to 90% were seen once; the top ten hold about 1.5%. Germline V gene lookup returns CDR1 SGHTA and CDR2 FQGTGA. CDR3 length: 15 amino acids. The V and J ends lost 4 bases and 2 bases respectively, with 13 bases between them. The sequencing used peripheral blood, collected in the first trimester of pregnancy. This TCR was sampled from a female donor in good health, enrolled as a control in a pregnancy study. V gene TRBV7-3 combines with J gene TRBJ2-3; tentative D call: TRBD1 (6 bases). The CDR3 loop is CASSSGAGVTDTQYF. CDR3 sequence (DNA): TGTGCCAGCAGCTCAGGGGCCGGGGTCACAGATACGCAGTATTTT.